The next 3 T cell receptor beta chains were all read from a single sample in a study of immune heterogeneity within non-small cell lung tumors. Genomic DNA from bulk tumor acted as the template, and 600 ng was loaded per sample. Several biopsies were collected from each primary tumor during surgery. They were spaced as far apart as possible within the tumor mass. The cohort was untreated, with newly diagnosed non-small cell lung cancer undergoing curative surgery. Multiplex PCR (32 V and 13 J primers) was used to amplify the TCR beta CDR3. TCRdb re-analysed the multiplex PCR reads in MiXCR, keeping a single row per CDR3 protein. The data hold 20,000 to 25,000 distinct CDR3 sequences, with about 30% observed a single time. Specimen: lung tumor tissue. Receptor source: a man aged 35 to 55 with non-small cell lung cancer.

As for this clonotype: A much more abundant neighbour one base away suggests this may be a read error. This sequence joins TRBV7-6 and TRBJ1-2; TRBD1 matches 10 bases. CDR1 and CDR2 from the germline V gene are SGHVS and FNYEAQ. The CDR3 extends over 16 amino acids. CDR3 loop: CASSSLPGQGNYGYAF. CDR3 coding DNA: TGTGCCAGCAGCTCCCTCCCGGGACAGGGGAACTATGGCTACGCCTTC. The variable domain in full, with the rest retrieved from reference TRBV7-6 and TRBJ1-2, is GAGVSQSPRYKVTKRGQDVALRCDPISGHVSLYWYRQALGQGPEFLTYFNYEAQQDKSGLPNDRFSAERPEGSISTLTIQRTEQRDSAMYRCASSSLPGQGNYGYAFGSGTRLTVV.

This clonotype was seen a handful of times. This rearrangement joins TRBV13 to TRBJ2-1; TRBD2 aligns across 8 bases. This CDR3 has 17 residues. The J segment lost 1 base and the V segment lost 5 bases, leaving 10 bases of the junction unmatched. Germline CDR1 is PRHDT and CDR2 is FYEKMQ (reference sequence). This CDR3 is CASSKTLAANSYNEQFF. CDR3 DNA: TGTGCCAGCAGCAAAACACTAGCGGCAAATTCCTACAATGAGCAGTTCTTC.

This clonotype has a count of ten or more. The gene calls are TRBV9 and TRBJ2-3; D is uncertain. V lost 0 bases and J 0 bases, leaving 8 bases between the germline ends. The CDR3 totals 15 residues. Germline lookup yields CDR1 SGDLS and CDR2 YYNGEE. The CDR3 loop reads CASSVVAASTDTQYF. CDR3 sequence (DNA): TGTGCCAGCAGCGTAGTGGCGGCCAGCACAGATACGCAGTATTTT.